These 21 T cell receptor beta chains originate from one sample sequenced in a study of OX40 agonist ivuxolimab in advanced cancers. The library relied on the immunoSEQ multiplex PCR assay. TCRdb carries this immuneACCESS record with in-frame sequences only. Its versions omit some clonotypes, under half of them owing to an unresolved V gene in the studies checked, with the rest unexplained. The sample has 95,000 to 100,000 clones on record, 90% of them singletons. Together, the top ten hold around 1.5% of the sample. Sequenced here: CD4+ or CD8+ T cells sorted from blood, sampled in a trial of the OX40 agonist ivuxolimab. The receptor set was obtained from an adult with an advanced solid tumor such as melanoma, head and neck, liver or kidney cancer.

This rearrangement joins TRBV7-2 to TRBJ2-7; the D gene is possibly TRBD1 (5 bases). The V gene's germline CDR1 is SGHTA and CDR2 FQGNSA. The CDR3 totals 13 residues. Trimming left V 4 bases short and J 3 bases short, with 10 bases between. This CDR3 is CASSSLGDYEQYF. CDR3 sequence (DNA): TGTGCCAGCAGCTCTCTAGGGGACTACGAGCAGTACTTC.

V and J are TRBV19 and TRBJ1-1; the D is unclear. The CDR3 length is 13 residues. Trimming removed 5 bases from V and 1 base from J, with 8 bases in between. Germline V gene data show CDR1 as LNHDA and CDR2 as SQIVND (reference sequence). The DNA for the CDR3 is TGTGCCAGTAGTTCGACACAGAACACTGAAGCTTTCTTT. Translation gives CASSSTQNTEAFF.

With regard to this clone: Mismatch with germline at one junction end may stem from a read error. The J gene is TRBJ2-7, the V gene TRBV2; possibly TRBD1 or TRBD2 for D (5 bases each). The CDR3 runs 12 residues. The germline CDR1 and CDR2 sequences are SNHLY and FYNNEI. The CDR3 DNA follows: TGTGCCAGCAGTGAAGCTTGGGCAGGGAGTCGCTTC. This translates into CASSEAWAGSRF.

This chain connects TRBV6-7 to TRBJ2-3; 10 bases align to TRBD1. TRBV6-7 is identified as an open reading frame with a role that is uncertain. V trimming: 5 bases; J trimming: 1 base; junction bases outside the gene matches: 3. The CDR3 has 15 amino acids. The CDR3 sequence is CASSTGQGRTDTQYF. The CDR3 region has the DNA TGTGCCAGCAGTACGGGACAGGGGCGCACAGATACGCAGTATTTT.

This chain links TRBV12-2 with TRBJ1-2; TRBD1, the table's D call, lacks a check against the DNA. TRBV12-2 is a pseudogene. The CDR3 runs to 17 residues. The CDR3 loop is CASRSGTGYLPGGGYTF. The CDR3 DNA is TGTGCAAGTCGCTCAGGGACAGGATATCTCCCAGGGGGTGGCTACACCTTC.

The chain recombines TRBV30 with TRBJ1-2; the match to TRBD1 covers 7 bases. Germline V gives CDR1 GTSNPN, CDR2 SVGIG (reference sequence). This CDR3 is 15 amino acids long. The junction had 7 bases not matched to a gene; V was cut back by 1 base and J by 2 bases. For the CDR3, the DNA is TGTGCCTGGAGTGCAGATAGGACAGGAAACTATGGCTACACCTTC. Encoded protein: CAWSADRTGNYGYTF.

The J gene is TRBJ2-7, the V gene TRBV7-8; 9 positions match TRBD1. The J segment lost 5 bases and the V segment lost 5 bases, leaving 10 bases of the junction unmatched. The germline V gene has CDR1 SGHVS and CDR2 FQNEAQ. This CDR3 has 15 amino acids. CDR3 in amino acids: CASSGTGGYPNEQYF. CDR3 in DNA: TGTGCCAGCAGCGGTACAGGGGGCTATCCTAACGAGCAGTACTTC.

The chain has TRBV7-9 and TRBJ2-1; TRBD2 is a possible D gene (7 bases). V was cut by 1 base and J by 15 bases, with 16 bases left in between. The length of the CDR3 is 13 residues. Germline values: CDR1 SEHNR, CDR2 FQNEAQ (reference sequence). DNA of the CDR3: TGTGCCAGCAGCTTAGTGGGGGCGGGAGAGTGGTTCTTC. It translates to CASSLVGAGEWFF.

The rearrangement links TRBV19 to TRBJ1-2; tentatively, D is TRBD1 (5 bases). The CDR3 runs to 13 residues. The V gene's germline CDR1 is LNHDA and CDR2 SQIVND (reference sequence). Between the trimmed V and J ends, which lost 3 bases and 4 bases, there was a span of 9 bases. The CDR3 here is CASSIQGVYGYTF. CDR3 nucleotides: TGTGCCAGTAGTATCCAGGGCGTCTATGGCTACACCTTC.

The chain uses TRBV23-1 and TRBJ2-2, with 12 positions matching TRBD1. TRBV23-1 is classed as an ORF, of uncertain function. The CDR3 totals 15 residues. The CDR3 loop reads CARRRDRGPSGELFF. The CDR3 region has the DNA TGCGCGCGCCGACGGGACAGGGGGCCCTCCGGGGAGCTGTTTTTT.

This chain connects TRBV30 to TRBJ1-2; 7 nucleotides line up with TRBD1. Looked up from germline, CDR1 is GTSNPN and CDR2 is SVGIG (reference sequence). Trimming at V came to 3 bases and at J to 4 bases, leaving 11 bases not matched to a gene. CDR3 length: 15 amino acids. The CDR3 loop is CAWRGNRGGVYGYTF. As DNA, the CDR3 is TGTGCCTGGAGAGGCAACAGGGGTGGCGTCTATGGCTACACCTTC.

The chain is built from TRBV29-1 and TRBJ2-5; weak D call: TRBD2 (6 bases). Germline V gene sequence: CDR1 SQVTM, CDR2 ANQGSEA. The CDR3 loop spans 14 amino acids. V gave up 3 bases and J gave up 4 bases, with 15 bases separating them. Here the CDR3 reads CSVDLTGVPETQYF. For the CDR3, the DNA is TGCAGCGTTGATCTAACGGGAGTACCAGAGACCCAGTACTTC.

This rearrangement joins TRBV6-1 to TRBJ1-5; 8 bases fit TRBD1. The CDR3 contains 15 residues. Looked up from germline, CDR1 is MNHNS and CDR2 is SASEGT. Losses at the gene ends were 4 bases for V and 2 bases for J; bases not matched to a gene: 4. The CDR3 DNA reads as TGTGCCAGCAGTGGCGGACAGGGCGGCAATCAGCCCCAGCATTTT. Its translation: CASSGGQGGNQPQHF.

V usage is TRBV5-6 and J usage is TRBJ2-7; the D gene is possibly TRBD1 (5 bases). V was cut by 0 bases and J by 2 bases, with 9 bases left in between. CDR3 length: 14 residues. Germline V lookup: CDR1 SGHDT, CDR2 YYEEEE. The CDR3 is CASSLGQGPYEQYF. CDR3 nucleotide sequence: TGTGCCAGCAGCTTGGGTCAGGGCCCCTACGAGCAGTACTTC. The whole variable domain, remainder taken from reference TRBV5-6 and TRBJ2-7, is DAGVTQSPTHLIKTRGQQVTLRCSPKSGHDTVSWYQQALGQGPQFIFQYYEEEERQRGNFPDRFSGHQFPNYSSELNVNALLLGDSALYLCASSLGQGPYEQYFGPGTRLTVT.

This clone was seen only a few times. DNA for the CDR3: TGTGCCAGTAGTCAGTCGGGACTAGCGATCAATGAGCAGTTCTTC. Protein product: CASSQSGLAINEQFF. V gene TRBV19 combines with J gene TRBJ2-1; 10 nucleotides align to TRBD2. Germline CDR1 and CDR2: LNHDA and SQIVND (reference sequence). There are 15 residues in the CDR3. V was clipped by 5 bases and J by 6 bases; unmatched bases: 7.

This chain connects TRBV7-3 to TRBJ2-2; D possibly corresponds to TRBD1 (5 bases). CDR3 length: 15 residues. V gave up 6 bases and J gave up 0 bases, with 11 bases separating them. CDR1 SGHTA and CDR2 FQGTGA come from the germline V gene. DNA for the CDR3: TGTGCCAGCAGGAGGACACCCACGAACACCGGGGAGCTGTTTTTT. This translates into CASRRTPTNTGELFF.

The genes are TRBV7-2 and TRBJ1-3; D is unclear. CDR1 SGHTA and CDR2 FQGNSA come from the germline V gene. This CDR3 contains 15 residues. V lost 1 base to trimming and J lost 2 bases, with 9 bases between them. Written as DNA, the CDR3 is TGTGCCAGCAGCTTAGGGATCTGGACTGGAAACACCATATATTTT. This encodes CASSLGIWTGNTIYF.

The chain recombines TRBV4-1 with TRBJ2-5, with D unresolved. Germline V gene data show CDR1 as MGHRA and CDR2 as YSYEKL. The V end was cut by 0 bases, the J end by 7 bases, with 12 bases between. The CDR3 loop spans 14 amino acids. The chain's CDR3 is CASSQDGGRATQYF. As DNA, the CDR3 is TGCGCCAGCAGCCAAGATGGTGGAAGGGCGACCCAGTACTTC.

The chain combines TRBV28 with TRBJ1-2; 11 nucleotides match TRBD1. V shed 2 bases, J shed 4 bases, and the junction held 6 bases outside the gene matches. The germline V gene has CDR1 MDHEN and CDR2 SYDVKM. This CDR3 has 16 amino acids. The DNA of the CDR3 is TGTGCCAGCAGTTTAACCGGGACAGGGGGACTCTATGGCTACACCTTC. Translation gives CASSLTGTGGLYGYTF.

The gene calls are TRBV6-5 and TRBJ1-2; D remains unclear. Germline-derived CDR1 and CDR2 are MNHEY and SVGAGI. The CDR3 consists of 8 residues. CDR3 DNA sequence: TGTGCTAACTATGGCTACACCTTC. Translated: CANYGYTF.

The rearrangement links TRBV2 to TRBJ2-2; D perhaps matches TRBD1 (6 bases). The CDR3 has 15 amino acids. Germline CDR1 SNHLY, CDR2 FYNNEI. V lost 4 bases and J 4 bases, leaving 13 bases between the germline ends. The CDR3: CASSAGIRGTGELFF. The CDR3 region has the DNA TGTGCCAGCAGTGCCGGGATCAGGGGCACCGGGGAGCTGTTTTTT.